Listed here is a single T cell receptor (beta chain). It has no known antigen specificity. Base-call qualities are not available, and no considerably larger clone is one nucleotide away. Including the terminal cysteine and phenylalanine, the CDR3 comprises 15 residues. The only DNA kept is the CDR3, 45 bases in frame from the first base. Based on the germline V gene, the CDR1 and CDR2 sequences are SGHTA and FQGTGA. V ends up 6 bases short and J 5 bases short, with an unmatched junction base count of 10. These data come from a study of beta chain features in type 1 diabetes (dated by TCRdb to between 2017 and 2018). Some background on the complete study: Mean age, gender distribution, total cell number and subset yield were not different between patients and healthy donors. Naive and central memory subsets were obtained from all 30 or so donors, but regulatory and stem cell-like memory subsets were isolated from only 8 patients and roughly 8 healthy donors. A total of 85 million to 110 million sorted cells were examined across all samples, and RNA yield correlated strongly with the number of cells per subset. In the study, TCRB repertoires of sorted circulating CD4+ T cell subsets from recently diagnosed type 1 diabetes patients were compared with those of matched healthy donors. Results the study describes overall, beyond this receptor: At VDJ recombination sites, type 1 diabetes patients had fewer insertions and more deleted nucleotides, which implies abnormalities in thymic rearrangement. In all four CD4+ subsets, TCRB CDR3 length was moderately but significantly shorter in type 1 diabetes patients. Naive, central memory and regulatory TCRB repertoires appeared to be more alike among patients than among healthy donors. PCR might favor shorter templates, but patient and control samples were amplified and corrected together, so any skew would affect both groups equally. Because cDNA rather than genomic DNA was sequenced, highly expressing activated cells could have been over-represented, although no difference in activation and CD3 levels was found between groups. Only small numbers of individuals were included in the HLA sub-analyses, which left unresolved whether HLA type had any influence on TCRB rearrangement.

Each donor gave one peripheral blood draw, averaging approximately 110 mL, which was collected into heparinised tubes. A BD FACSAria II was used to sort naive, central memory, regulatory and stem cell-like memory CD4+ T cells with a panel that included CD45RO, CCR7, CD25, CD127, CD95 and CD27. Every sorted population had a purity above 95%. PBMCs were separated immediately by Lymphoprep density gradient centrifugation and were stained directly, without being cultured. To minimize batch effects, samples were stained and sorted in pairs, one healthy donor with one patient per experiment. The entire isolated RNA was reverse transcribed using the High Capacity cDNA Reverse Transcription Kit, and thus expressed TCRB transcripts were sequenced. For stem cell-like memory T cell samples, survey-depth immunoSEQ sequencing was used, averaging around 1 million total reads per sample. After sorted cells were lysed in RLT buffer, RNA was extracted with DNase-treated RNeasy Micro or Mini kits, with the choice depending on cell number. To prevent cross-contamination, each cell subset was processed individually, whereas patient and healthy donor samples were processed jointly. Using the immunoSEQ multiplex PCR, TCRB sequences were amplified from cDNA into 87-bp fragments spanning the CDR3 region. Sequencing of the amplicons was performed on the Illumina HiSeq platform. On the authors' methods: Synthetic template baselines were used to correct PCR bias computationally, reads within Hamming distance 2 were collapsed, and singletons that could not be merged were discarded. Reads were aligned to IMGT to assign V, D and J genes, CDR3 length, and insertions or deletions at six rearrangement sites. Within each subset, clonotype counts were normalized to sorted cell number, and only after that were true diversity and Gini coefficients computed with the tcR R package. Repertoire sharing was quantified using the overlap coefficient calculated on TCRB nucleotide sequences. The clones in this table, taken by TCRdb from immuneACCESS, are in-frame only. Not every clone is retained; where verified, under half of the shortfall comes from an unresolved V gene, and the cause of the rest is unknown. From that table come the V and J calls and clone size; the DNA was used to work out D and trimming. The sample contains 50,000 to 55,000 clones, about 60% of them found a single time. Around 0.29% of the sample goes to the ten largest clones.

The chain is encoded by TRBV7-3 joined to TRBJ2-1, with 7 junctional bases fitting TRBD1. The sequencing input was stem cell memory CD4+ T cells from blood. According to the study, the label for this sample's cell subset or site signals: stem cell-like memory CD4+ T cells. This sequence originates from a woman between 25 and 40 years old with type 1 diabetes. DNA sequence: TGTGCCAGCAGTCGAACTCCGGGACAGAACAATGAGCAGTTCTTC. The resulting protein is CASSRTPGQNNEQFF.